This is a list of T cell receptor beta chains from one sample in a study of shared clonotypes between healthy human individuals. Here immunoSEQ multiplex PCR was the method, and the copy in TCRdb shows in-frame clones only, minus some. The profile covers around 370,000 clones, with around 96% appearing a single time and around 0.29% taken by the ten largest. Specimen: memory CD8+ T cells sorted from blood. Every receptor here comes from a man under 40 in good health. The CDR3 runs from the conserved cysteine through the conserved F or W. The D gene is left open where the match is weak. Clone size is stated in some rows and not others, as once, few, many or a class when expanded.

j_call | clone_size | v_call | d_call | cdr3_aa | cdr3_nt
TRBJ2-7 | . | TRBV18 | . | CASSRNREFYEQYF | TGTGCCAGCTCACGGAACAGGGAATTCTACGAGCAGTACTTC
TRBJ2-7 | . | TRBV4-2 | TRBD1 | CASSQGRQGSYEQYF | TGTGCCAGCAGCCAAGGGAGACAGGGCTCCTACGAGCAGTACTTC
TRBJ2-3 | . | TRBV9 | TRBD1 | CASSLERGRRTDTQYF | TGTGCCAGCAGCTTAGAGAGGGGGCGAAGAACAGATACGCAGTATTTT
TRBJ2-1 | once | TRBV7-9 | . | CASSLGANEQFF | TGTGCCAGCAGCTTAGGAGCCAACGAGCAGTTCTTC
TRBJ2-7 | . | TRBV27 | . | CASSIKYSYEQYF | TGTGCCAGCAGTATTAAATACAGCTACGAGCAGTACTTC
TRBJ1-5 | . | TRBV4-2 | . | CASSQDRGIHQPQHF | TGTGCCAGCAGCCAAGATAGAGGGATCCATCAGCCCCAGCATTTT
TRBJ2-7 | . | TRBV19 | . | CASSAELQGAEQYF | TGTGCCAGTAGTGCAGAATTACAGGGAGCCGAGCAGTACTTC
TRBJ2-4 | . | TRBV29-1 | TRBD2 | CSVRGRVQRDIQYF | TGCAGCGTTCGCGGGAGAGTCCAAAGGGACATTCAGTACTTC
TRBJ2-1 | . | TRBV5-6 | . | CASSLGSGGDEQFF | TGTGCCAGCAGCTTGGGGTCGGGGGGCGATGAGCAGTTCTTC
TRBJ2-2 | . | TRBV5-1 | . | CASTIGNTGELFF | TGCGCCAGCACCATCGGAAACACCGGGGAGCTGTTTTTT
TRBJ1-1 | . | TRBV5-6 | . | CASSLGSAMNTEAFF | TGTGCCAGCAGCTTGGGGTCAGCGATGAACACTGAAGCTTTCTTT
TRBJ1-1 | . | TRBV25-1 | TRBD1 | CASSPPDRAEAFF | TGTGCCAGCAGTCCACCGGACAGGGCTGAAGCTTTCTTT
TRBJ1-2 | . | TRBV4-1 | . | CASSQGQREGSGYTF | TGCGCCAGCAGCCAAGGACAGAGGGAAGGGAGCGGCTACACCTTC
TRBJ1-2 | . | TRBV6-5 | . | CASSYDPDPNYGYTF | TGTGCCAGCAGTTACGATCCAGACCCTAACTATGGCTACACCTTC
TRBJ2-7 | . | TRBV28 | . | CASWESGKDSYEQYF | TGTGCCAGCTGGGAATCAGGGAAAGACTCCTACGAGCAGTACTTC
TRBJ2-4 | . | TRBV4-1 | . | CASSQAGNILAKNIQYF | TGCGCCAGCAGCCAAGCGGGGAATATCCTAGCCAAAAACATTCAGTACTTC
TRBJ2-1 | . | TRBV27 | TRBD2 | CASHPGGTTSYNEQFF | TGTGCCAGCCACCCCGGCGGGACTACCTCCTACAATGAGCAGTTCTTC
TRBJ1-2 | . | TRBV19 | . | CASSIQGWHYGYTF | TGTGCCAGTAGTATTCAGGGGTGGCACTATGGCTACACCTTC
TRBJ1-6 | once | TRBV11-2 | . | CASSLVPDRNYSPLHF | TGTGCCAGCAGCTTAGTCCCTGACAGGAACTATTCACCCCTCCACTTT
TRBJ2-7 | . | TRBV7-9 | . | CASTASRGLEDEQYF | TGTGCCAGCACCGCGAGCAGGGGACTTGAGGACGAGCAGTACTTC
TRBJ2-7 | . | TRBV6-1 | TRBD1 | CASNRDRVYNEQYF | TGTGCCAGCAACCGGGACAGGGTGTACAACGAGCAGTACTTC
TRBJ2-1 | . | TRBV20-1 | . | CSAGLSSEQFF | TGCAGCGCCGGACTAAGCAGTGAGCAGTTCTTC
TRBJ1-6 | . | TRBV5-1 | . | CASSLDPSSYNSPLHF | TGCGCCAGCAGCTTGGACCCAAGCTCCTATAATTCACCCCTCCACTTT
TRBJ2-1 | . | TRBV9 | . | CASRDYLGSGEVNEQFF | TGTGCCAGCAGGGACTACCTGGGCTCTGGAGAGGTCAATGAGCAGTTCTTC
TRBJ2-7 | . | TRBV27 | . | CASSLNGPYEQYF | TGTGCCAGCAGTTTAAACGGCCCCTACGAGCAGTACTTC
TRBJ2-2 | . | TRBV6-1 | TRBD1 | CASSGQVNTGELFF | TGTGCCAGCAGCGGACAGGTGAACACCGGGGAGCTGTTTTTT
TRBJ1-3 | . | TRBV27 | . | CASSLTLTGSGNTIYF | TGTGCCAGCAGTTTGACCCTGACAGGCTCTGGAAACACCATATATTTT
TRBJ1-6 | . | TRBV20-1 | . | CSARGISPLHF | TGCAGTGCTAGGGGTATCTCACCCCTCCACTTT
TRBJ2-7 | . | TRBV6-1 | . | CASSVRSPGYEQYF | TGTGCCAGCAGTGTGCGGAGTCCCGGGTACGAGCAGTACTTC
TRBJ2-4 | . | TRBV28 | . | CASSFPRGGARKNIQYF | TGTGCCAGCAGTTTCCCCCGTGGCGGGGCCCGCAAAAACATTCAGTACTTC
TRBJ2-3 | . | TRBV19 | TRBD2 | CASSVAGGTDTQYF | TGTGCCAGTAGTGTAGCGGGAGGGACAGATACGCAGTATTTT
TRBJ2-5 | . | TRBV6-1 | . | CASSDPFRRETQYF | TGTGCCAGCAGTGATCCTTTCAGGAGGGAGACCCAGTACTTC
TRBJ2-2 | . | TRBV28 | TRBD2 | CASSLLGLAGTGELFF | TGTGCCAGCAGTTTATTGGGACTAGCGGGCACCGGGGAGCTGTTTTTT
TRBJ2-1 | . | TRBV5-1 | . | CASSPGNRDNEQFF | TGCGCCAGCAGCCCCGGAAACAGGGACAATGAGCAGTTCTTC
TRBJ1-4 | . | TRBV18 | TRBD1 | CASSPMTGEKLFF | TGTGCCAGCTCACCGATGACAGGGGAAAAACTGTTTTTT
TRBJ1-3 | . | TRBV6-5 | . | CASKTTGRAGNTIYF | TGTGCCAGCAAGACAACAGGGCGCGCTGGAAACACCATATATTTT
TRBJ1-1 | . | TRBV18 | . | CASSNTLRVEAFF | TGTGCCAGCTCAAACACCTTGAGGGTTGAAGCTTTCTTT
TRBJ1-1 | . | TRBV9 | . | CASSVRGDTEAFF | TGTGCCAGCAGCGTCCGAGGGGACACTGAAGCTTTCTTT
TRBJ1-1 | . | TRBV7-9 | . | CASSLDRGASRSSDTEAFF | TGTGCCAGCAGCTTAGATCGGGGGGCAAGTAGAAGTTCGGACACTGAAGCTTTCTTT
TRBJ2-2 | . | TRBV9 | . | CASSGDIFTGELFF | TGTGCCAGCAGCGGTGACATTTTCACCGGGGAGCTGTTTTTT
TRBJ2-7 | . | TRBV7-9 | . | CASRSGTSYEQYF | TGTGCCAGCAGGTCCGGGACATCCTACGAGCAGTACTTC
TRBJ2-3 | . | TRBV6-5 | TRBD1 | CASSLSTGGVSDTQYF | TGTGCCAGCAGTTTATCGACAGGGGGCGTATCAGATACGCAGTATTTT
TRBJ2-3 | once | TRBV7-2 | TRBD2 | CASSYEAGVTDTQYF | TGTGCCAGCAGCTATGAGGCGGGAGTCACAGATACGCAGTATTTT
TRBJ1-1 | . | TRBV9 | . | CASSVGVGNTEAFF | TGTGCCAGCAGCGTCGGAGTGGGCAACACTGAAGCTTTCTTT
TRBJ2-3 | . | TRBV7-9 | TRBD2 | CASSFGRLAALTDTQYF | TGTGCCAGCAGCTTCGGGAGACTAGCGGCCCTCACAGATACGCAGTATTTT
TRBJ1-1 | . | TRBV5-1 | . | CASSLPSAGERVAFF | TGCGCCAGCAGCTTGCCCTCCGCGGGGGAGCGAGTAGCTTTCTTT
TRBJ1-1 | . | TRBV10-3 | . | CAISNRDNTEAFF | TGTGCCATCAGTAACCGGGACAACACTGAAGCTTTCTTT
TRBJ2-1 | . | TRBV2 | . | CASTPGLYNEQFF | TGTGCCAGCACCCCGGGTCTATACAATGAGCAGTTCTTC
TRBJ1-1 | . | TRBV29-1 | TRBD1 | CSVATGPTEAFF | TGCAGCGTTGCGACAGGGCCCACTGAAGCTTTCTTT